A single sample gave rise to the 10 T cell receptor beta chains below, sequenced in a study of vaccination effects on CD4 cells after COVID-19. In the ViraFEST assay, antigen-specific CD4+ clonotypes were identified by expansion after peptide-pool stimulation. Cells that had been cultured for 10 days were the source of isolated CD4+ T cells. No cognate antigen is known for these TCRs. Measured with immunoSEQ multiplex PCR; TCRdb has only the in-frame clones, and not every one. The repertoire holds tens of thousands of clones, with 80% to 85% as singletons. This material consisted of CD4+ T cells from PBMCs cultured with HCoV-229E spike peptides, taken before COVID-19 vaccination. The receptors shown here come from a human donor who received a COVID-19 vaccine.

This clone was detected only once. The chain joins TRBV19 to TRBJ2-3; TRBD2 matches 10 bases. The V gene end was trimmed by 4 bases and the J gene end by 6 bases; junction bases not matched to a gene: 7. The CDR3 has 15 amino acids. CDR1 is LNHDA and CDR2 is SQIVND in the germline V gene (reference sequence). CDR3 residues: CASSNQRGGGDTQYF. As DNA, the CDR3 is TGTGCCAGTAGTAACCAGCGGGGGGGAGGGGATACGCAGTATTTT.

The V and J genes are TRBV18 and TRBJ1-6; TRBD1 aligns across 9 bases. The CDR3 extends over 14 amino acids. The germline gives CDR1 KGHSH, CDR2 LQKENI. Trimming took 6 bases from V and 9 from J; bases not matched to a gene: 6. The CDR3 DNA sequence: TGTGCCAGCTCTCCCGGACAGGGGAGTTCACCCCTCCACTTT. Residues: CASSPGQGSSPLHF.

CDR3 loop: CASSYARRLYNEQFF. The CDR3 bases are TGTGCCAGCAGTTACGCTAGAAGACTGTACAATGAGCAGTTCTTC. The chain uses TRBV6-2 or TRBV6-3 and TRBJ2-1, with no clear D. Germline CDR1 and CDR2: MNHEY and SVGEGT. The CDR3 contains 15 residues. The V and J ends lost 2 bases and 4 bases respectively, with 12 bases between them.

V usage is TRBV6-2 or TRBV6-3 and J usage is TRBJ1-2; D is unresolved. Trimming pared 0 bases from V and 8 bases from J, leaving 7 bases between. Germline CDR1 MNHEY, CDR2 SVGEGT. The CDR3 length is 12 residues. This CDR3 is CASSYSTPGYTF. CDR3 nucleotides: TGTGCCAGCAGTTACTCCACCCCGGGCTACACCTTC.

CDR3 amino acids: CASSLEGTYGYTF. The CDR3 DNA sequence: TGTGCCAGCAGCTTAGAGGGGACCTATGGCTACACCTTC. The rearrangement joins TRBV7-2 to TRBJ1-2, with a weak D call TRBD1 (5 bases). CDR1 is SGHTA and CDR2 is FQGNSA in the germline V gene. CDR3 length equals 13 residues. Trimming shortened V by 1 base and J by 4 bases, and 7 bases separated the two germline ends.

This chain links TRBV5-1 with TRBJ1-4, with a possible D match to TRBD1 (6 bases). The V end was cut by 1 base, the J end by 7 bases, with 29 bases between. Looked up from germline, CDR1 is SGHRS and CDR2 is YFSETQ. This CDR3 has 20 amino acids. The CDR3 coding sequence is TGCGCCAGCAGCTTGCGTCCGGGTTTAATCGGGAACAGGGAAGGTGAAAAACTGTTTTTT. Amino acid sequence: CASSLRPGLIGNREGEKLFF. Looking up the rest from reference TRBV5-1 and TRBJ1-4 gives the full variable domain: KAGVTQTPRYLIKTRGQQVTLSCSPISGHRSVSWYQQTPGQGLQFLFEYFSETQRNKGNFPGRFSGRQFSNSRSEMNVSTLELGDSALYLCASSLRPGLIGNREGEKLFFGSGTQLSVL.

This rearrangement joins TRBV27 to TRBJ1-6; D is perhaps TRBD1 (5 bases). The CDR3 is 14 amino acids. V dropped 5 bases and J dropped 10 bases, with 15 bases sitting between them. CDR1 is MNHEY and CDR2 is SMNVEV in the germline V gene (reference sequence). Here the CDR3 reads CASSPIGRGSPLHF. In nucleotides, the CDR3 is TGTGCCAGCAGTCCGATAGGGCGGGGGTCACCCCTCCACTTT.

The chain carries TRBV6-6 and TRBJ1-4, with 10 bases fitting TRBD1. Germline V lookup: CDR1 MNHNY, CDR2 SVGAGI (reference sequence). The CDR3 has 15 residues. V was clipped by 6 bases and J by 8 bases; unmatched bases: 9. In DNA form, the CDR3 reads TGTGCCAGCAGAAGCGACAGGGGGCGTCGGGAAAAACTGTTTTTT. Its translation is CASRSDRGRREKLFF.

This clone was recorded once. The rearrangement links TRBV5-1 to TRBJ2-2; D remains unclear. V was cut by 1 base and J by 2 bases, with 6 bases left in between. There are 14 residues in the CDR3. The germline V gene has CDR1 SGHRS and CDR2 YFSETQ. Here the CDR3 DNA reads TGCGCCAGCAGCTTGTCACATAACACCGGGGAGCTGTTTTTT. It yields the protein CASSLSHNTGELFF.

The rearrangement uses TRBV6-4 and TRBJ2-6, with D possibly being TRBD1 (6 bases). The CDR3 sequence is 15 residues long. V was clipped by 4 bases and J by 0 bases, with 7 bases between them. CDR1 MRHNA and CDR2 SNTAGT come from the germline V gene. CDR3 sequence (DNA): TGTGCCAGCAGTGTAGGGGGCTCTGGGGCCAACGTCCTGACTTTC. Translation gives CASSVGGSGANVLTF.